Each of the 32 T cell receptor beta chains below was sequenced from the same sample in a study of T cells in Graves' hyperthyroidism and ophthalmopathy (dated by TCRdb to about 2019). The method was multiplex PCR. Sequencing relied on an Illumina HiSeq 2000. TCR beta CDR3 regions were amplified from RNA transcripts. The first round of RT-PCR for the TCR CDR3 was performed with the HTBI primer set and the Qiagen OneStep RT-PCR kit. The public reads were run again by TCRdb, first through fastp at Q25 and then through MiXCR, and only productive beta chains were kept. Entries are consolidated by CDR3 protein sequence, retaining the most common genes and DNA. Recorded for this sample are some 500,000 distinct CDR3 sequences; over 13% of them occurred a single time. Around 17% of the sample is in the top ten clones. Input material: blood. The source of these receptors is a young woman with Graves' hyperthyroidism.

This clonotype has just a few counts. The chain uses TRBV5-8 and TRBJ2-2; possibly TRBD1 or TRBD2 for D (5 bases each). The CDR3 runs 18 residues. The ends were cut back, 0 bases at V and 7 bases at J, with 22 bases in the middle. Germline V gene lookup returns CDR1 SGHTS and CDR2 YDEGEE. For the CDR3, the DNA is TGTGCCAGCAGCTTGGTTGATAGAACGGGGCCCCATAGCGGGGAGCTGTTTTTT. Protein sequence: CASSLVDRTGPHSGELFF.

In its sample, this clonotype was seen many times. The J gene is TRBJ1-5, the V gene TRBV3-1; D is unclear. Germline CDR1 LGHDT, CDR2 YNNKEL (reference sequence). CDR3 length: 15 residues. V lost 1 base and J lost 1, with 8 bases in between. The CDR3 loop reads CASSQGWESNQPQHF. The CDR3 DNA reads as TGTGCCAGCAGCCAAGGGTGGGAGAGCAATCAGCCCCAGCATTTT.

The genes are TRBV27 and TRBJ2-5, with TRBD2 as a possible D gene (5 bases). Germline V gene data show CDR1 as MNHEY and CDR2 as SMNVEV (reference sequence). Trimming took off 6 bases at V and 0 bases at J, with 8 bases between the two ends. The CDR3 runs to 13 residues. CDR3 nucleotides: TGTGCCAGCAGACCGGACTACCAAGAGACCCAGTACTTC. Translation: CASRPDYQETQYF.

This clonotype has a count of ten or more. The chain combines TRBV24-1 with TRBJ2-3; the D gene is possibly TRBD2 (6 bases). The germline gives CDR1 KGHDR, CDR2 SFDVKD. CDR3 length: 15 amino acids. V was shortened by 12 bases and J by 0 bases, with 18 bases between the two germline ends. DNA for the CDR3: TGTGCCGCCGCGGAGACCGGGACTAGCACAGATACGCAGTATTTT. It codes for CAAAETGTSTDTQYF.

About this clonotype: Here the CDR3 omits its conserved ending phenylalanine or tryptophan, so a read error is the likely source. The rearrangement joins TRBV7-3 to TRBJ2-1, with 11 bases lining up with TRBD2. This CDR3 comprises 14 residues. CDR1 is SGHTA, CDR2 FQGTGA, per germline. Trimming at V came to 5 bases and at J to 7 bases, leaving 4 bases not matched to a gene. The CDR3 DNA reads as TGTGCCAGCAGCCCGCTAGCGGGGGGAAATGAGCAGTTCCTC. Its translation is CASSPLAGGNEQFL.

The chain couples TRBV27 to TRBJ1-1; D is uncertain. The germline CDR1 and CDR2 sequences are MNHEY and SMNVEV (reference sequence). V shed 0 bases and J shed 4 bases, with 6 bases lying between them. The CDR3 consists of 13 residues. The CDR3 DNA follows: TGTGCCAGCAGTTTATCAGGTCCCACTGAAGCTTTCTTT. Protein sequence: CASSLSGPTEAFF.

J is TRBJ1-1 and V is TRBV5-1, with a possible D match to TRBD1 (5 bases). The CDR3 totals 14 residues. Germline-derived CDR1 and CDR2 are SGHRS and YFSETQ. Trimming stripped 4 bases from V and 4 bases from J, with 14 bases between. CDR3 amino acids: CASSQQAAGTEAFF. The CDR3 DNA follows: TGCGCCAGCAGCCAACAGGCCGCCGGCACTGAAGCTTTCTTT.

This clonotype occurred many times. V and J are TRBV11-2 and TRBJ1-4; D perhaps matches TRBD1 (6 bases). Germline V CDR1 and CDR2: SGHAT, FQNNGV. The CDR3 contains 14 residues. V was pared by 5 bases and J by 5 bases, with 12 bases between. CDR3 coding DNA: TGTGCCAGCAGCCAAATGGGGGCGAATGAAAAACTGTTTTTT. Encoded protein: CASSQMGANEKLFF.

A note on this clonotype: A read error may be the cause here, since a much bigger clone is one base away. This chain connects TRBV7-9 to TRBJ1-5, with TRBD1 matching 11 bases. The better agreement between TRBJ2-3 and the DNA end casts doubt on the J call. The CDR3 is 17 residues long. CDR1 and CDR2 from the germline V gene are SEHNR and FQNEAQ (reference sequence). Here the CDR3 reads CASSFGTGGPNYQPQYF. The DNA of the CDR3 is TGTGCCAGCAGCTTTGGGACAGGGGGTCCAAACTATCAGCCCCAGTATTTT.

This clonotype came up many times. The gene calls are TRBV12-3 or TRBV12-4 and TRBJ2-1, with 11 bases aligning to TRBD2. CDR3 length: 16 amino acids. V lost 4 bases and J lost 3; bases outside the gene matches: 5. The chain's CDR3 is CASSYYGTSGYNEQFF. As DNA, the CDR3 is TGTGCCAGCAGTTACTACGGGACTAGCGGCTACAATGAGCAGTTCTTC.

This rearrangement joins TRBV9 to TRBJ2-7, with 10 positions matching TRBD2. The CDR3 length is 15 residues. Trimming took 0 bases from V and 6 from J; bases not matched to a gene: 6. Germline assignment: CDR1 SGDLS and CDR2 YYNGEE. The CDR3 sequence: CASSVAPSGSGEQYF. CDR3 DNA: TGTGCCAGCAGCGTAGCGCCTAGCGGGAGCGGCGAGCAGTACTTC.

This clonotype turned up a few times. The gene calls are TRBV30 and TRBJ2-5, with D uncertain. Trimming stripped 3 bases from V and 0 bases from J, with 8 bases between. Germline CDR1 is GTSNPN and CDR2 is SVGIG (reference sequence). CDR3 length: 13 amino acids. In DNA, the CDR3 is TGTGCCTGGAGCGTGGGGAACCAAGAGACCCAGTACTTC. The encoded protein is CAWSVGNQETQYF.

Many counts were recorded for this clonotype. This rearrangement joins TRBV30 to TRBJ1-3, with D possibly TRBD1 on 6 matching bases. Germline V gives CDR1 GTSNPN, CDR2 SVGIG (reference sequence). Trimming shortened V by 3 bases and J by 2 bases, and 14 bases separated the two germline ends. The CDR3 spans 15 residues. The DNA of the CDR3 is TGTGCCTGGAGCCGGGGGGCCGAAGCTGGAAACACCATATATTTT. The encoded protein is CAWSRGAEAGNTIYF.

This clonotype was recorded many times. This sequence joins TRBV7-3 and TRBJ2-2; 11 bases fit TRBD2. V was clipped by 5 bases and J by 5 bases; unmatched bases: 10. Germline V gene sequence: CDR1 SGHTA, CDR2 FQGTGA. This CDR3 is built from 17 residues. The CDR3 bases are TGTGCCAGCAGCAAATCATTCATAGCGGGAGGGACCGGGGAGCTGTTTTTT. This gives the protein CASSKSFIAGGTGELFF.

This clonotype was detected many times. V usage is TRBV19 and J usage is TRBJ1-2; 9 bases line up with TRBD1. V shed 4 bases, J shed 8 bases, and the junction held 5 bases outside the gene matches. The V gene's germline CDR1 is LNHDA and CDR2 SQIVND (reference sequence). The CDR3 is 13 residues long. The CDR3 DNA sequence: TGTGCCAGTAGTACGGGACAGGGCCGGGGCTACACCTTC. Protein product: CASSTGQGRGYTF.

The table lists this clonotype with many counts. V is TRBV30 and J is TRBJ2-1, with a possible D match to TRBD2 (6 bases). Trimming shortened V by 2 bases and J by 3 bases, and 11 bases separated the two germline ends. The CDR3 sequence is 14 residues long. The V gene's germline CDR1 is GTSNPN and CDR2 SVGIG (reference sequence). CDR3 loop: CAWSKRAYYNEQFF. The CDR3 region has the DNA TGTGCCTGGAGTAAGCGGGCCTACTACAATGAGCAGTTCTTC.

The CDR3, as DNA: TGCGCCAGCAGTGAATCGGAGCAGTACGTC. Protein: CASSESEQYV. The chain combines TRBV10-1 with TRBJ2-7; the D is unclear. Germline V gene sequence: CDR1 WNHNN, CDR2 SYGVQD (reference sequence). Trimming left V 3 bases short and J 7 bases short, with 4 bases between. This CDR3 region has 10 residues.

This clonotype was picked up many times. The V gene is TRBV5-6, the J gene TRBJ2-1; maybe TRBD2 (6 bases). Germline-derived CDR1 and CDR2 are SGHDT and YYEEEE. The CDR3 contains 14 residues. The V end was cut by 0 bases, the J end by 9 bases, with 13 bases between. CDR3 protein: CASSLGLGGVEQFF. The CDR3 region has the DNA TGTGCCAGCAGCTTGGGACTAGGAGGGGTTGAGCAGTTCTTC.

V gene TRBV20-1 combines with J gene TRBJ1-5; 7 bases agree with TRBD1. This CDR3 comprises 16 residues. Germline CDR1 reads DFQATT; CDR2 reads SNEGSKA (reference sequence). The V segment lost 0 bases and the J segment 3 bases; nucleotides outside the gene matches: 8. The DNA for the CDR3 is TGCAGTGCTAGAGATGAGGGGACAGAAATCAATCAGCCCCAGCATTTT. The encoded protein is CSARDEGTEINQPQHF.

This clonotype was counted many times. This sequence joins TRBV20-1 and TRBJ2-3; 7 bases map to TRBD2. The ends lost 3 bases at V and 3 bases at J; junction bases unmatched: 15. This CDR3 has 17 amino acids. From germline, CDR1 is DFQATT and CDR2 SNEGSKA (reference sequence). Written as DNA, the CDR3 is TGCAGTGCTAGGTCGGGGGAGGGCCATTTGGGTACAGATACGCAGTATTTT. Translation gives CSARSGEGHLGTDTQYF.

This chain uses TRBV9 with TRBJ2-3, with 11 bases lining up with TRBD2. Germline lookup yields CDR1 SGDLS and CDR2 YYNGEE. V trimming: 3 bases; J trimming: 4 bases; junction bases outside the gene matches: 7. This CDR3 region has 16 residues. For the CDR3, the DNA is TGTGCCAGCAGCGGAACTAGCGGGAGAAGTGCAGATACGCAGTATTTT. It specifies CASSGTSGRSADTQYF.

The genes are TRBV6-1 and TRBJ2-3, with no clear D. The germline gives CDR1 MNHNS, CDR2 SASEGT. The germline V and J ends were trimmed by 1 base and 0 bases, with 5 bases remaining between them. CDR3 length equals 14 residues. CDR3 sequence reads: CASSEVYSTDTQYF. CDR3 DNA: TGTGCCAGCAGTGAAGTTTATAGCACAGATACGCAGTATTTT.

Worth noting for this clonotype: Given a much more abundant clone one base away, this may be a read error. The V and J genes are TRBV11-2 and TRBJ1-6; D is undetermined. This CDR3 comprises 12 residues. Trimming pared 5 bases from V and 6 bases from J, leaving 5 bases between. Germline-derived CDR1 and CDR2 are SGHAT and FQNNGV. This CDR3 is CASSRLNSPLHF. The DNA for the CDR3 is TGTGCCAGCAGCCGACTTAATTCACCCCTCCACTTT.

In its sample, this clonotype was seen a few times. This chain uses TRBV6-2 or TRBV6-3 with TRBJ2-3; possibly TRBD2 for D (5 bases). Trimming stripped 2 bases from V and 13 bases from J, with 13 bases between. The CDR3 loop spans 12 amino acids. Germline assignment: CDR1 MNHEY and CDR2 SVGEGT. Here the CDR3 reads CASSYGGYEKYF. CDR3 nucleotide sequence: TGTGCCAGCAGTTACGGCGGGTATGAGAAGTATTTT.

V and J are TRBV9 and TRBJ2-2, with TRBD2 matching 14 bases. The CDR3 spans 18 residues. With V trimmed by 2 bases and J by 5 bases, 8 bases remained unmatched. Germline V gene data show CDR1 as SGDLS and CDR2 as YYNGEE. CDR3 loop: CASSVEGLAGEGTGELFF. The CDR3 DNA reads TGTGCCAGCAGCGTCGAGGGACTAGCGGGAGAGGGGACCGGGGAGCTGTTTTTT. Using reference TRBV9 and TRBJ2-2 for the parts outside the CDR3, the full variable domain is DSGVTQTPKHLITATGQRVTLRCSPRSGDLSVYWYQQSLDQGLQFLIQYYNGEERAKGNILERFSAQQFPDLHSELNLSSLELGDSALYFCASSVEGLAGEGTGELFFGEGSRLTVL.

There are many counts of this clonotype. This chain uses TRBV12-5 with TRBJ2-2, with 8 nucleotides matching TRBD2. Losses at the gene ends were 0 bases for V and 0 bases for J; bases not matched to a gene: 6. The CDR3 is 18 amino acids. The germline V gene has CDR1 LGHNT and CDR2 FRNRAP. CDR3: CASGLVPGTRSNTGELFF. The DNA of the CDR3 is TGTGCTAGTGGTTTGGTACCGGGGACTAGGTCGAACACCGGGGAGCTGTTTTTT.

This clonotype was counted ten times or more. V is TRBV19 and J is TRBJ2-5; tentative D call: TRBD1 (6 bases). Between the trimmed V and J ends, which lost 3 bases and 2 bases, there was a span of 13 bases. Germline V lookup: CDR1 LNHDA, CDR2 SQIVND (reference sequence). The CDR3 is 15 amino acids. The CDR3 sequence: CASSIMTGPQETQYF. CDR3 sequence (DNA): TGTGCCAGTAGTATTATGACAGGACCTCAAGAGACCCAGTACTTC.

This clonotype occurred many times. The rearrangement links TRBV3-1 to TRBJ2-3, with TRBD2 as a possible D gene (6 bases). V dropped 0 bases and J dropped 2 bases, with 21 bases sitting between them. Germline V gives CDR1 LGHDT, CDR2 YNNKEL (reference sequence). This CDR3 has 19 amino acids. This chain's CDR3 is CASSQDTLVRGRNTDTQYF. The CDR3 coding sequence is TGTGCCAGCAGCCAAGATACCCTCGTGAGAGGGAGGAACACAGATACGCAGTATTTT.

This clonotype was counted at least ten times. The CDR3, as DNA: TGCGCCAGCAGCCAAGATCCTACGTCGGGGACTGAAGCTTTCTTT. Amino acids: CASSQDPTSGTEAFF. The V and J genes are TRBV4-1 and TRBJ1-1, with D hard to call. V lost 0 bases and J 5 bases, leaving 13 bases between the germline ends. Germline CDR1 reads MGHRA; CDR2 reads YSYEKL. This CDR3 spans 15 amino acids.

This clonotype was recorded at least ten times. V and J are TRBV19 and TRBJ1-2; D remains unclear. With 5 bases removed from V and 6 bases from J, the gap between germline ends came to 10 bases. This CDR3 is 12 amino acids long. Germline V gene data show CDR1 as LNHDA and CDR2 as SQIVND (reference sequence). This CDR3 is CASSPRAHGYTF. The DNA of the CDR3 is TGTGCCAGTAGTCCAAGGGCTCATGGCTACACCTTC. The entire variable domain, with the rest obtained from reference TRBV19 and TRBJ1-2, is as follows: DGGITQSPKYLFRKEGQNVTLSCEQNLNHDAMYWYRQDPGQGLRLIYYSQIVNDFQKGDIAEGYSVSREKKESFPLTVTSAQKNPTAFYLCASSPRAHGYTFGSGTRLTVV.

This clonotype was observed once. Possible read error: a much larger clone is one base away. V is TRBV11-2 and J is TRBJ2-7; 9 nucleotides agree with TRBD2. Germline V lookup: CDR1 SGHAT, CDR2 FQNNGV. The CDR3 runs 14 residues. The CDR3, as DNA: TGTGTCAGCAGCTTAGCGCGGGAGGGCTACGAGCAGTACTTC. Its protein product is CVSSLAREGYEQYF.

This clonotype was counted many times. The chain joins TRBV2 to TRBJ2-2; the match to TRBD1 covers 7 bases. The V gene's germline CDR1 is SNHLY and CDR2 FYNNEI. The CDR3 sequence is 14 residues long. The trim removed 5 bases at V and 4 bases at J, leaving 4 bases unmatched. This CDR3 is CASSRDRVTGELFF. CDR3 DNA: TGTGCCAGCAGTCGAGACAGGGTCACCGGGGAGCTGTTTTTT.